This TCR beta chain was sequenced during a study of identical twins' blood T cells. TCRdb re-analysed the 5' RACE reads in MiXCR, keeping a single row per CDR3 protein. The profile shows 400,000 or so distinct CDR3 sequences, more than 25% of them singletons. V was clipped by 3 bases and J by 4 bases, with 10 bases between them. This CDR3 comprises 14 residues. Germline CDR1 SGHDN, CDR2 FVKESK. The source material was PBMCs. This chain joins TRBV14 and TRBJ2-1; D gene ambiguous. This TCR came from a woman aged 18-55 years in good health. The CDR3 spells CASSHLVGYNEQFF. CDR3 coding DNA: TGTGCCAGCAGCCACTTGGTGGGATACAATGAGCAGTTCTTC.